This T cell receptor (beta chain) was documented in a study of T cell clusters in autoimmune cytopenias. Broader study findings: The T cell clusters were defined only in silico, without experimental functional validation. Comparing secondary cytopenia with chronic lymphocytic leukemia showed no cluster-lack signature, apparently masked by lymphoma repertoire. Exclusive TRB clusters were around 3-fold more numerous in healthy donors than in active autoimmune hepatitis. Physiological T cell clusters of healthy donors were apparently absent in primary autoimmune cytopenia patients.

Germline CDR1 is MNHEY and CDR2 is SVGEGT. The CDR3 totals 16 residues. TRB rearrangements were amplified by touch-down multiplex PCR with mixed TRB-A/B primers. TCRdb processed the multiplex PCR reads again and assigns one entry to each CDR3 protein, with no DNA. The table lists around 8,000 distinct CDR3 sequences. Each sample's input was approximately 0.25 ug genomic DNA, 38,000 or so genome equivalents. Regarding this clonotype: The antigen remains undetermined.

The rearrangement uses TRBV6-2 or TRBV6-3 and TRBJ2-7. Source material: peripheral blood. This sequence originates from a human donor with an autoimmune cytopenia or autoimmune hepatitis (not recorded which). The CDR3 loop reads CASSYRISVGNYEQYF.